This entry lists 28 T cell receptor beta chains sequenced from one sample in a study of blood T cell repertoires in COVID-19. TCRdb keeps only in-frame clones here, not all; method: immunoSEQ multiplex PCR. The sample lists tens of thousands of clones, roughly 89% occurring once. Sequenced: peripheral blood. The receptors stem from a middle-aged man with active COVID-19.

This chain connects TRBV18 to TRBJ1-1, with 7 bases that match TRBD1. CDR1 and CDR2 (germline): KGHSH, LQKENI. This CDR3 is built from 14 residues. With V trimmed by 2 bases and J by 5 bases, 5 bases remained unmatched. The CDR3: CASSPKEQGTEAFF. The DNA of the CDR3 is TGTGCCAGCTCACCAAAAGAACAGGGGACTGAAGCTTTCTTT. The complete variable domain, with remaining parts taken from reference TRBV18 and TRBJ1-1, reads NAGVMQNPRHLVRRRGQEARLRCSPMKGHSHVYWYRQLPEEGLKFMVYLQKENIIDESGMPKERFSAEFPKEGPSILRIQQVVRGDSAAYFCASSPKEQGTEAFFGQGTRLTVV.

The chain couples TRBV25-1 to TRBJ1-6, with a tentative D call TRBD1 (5 bases). CDR1 MGHDK and CDR2 SYGVNS come from the germline V gene. The CDR3 extends over 16 amino acids. V lost 5 bases and J 8 bases, leaving 19 bases between the germline ends. The CDR3 nucleotides read TGTGCCAGCAGTCCAAACTTGACAGTACTGGATTCACCCCTCCACTTT. This sequence encodes CASSPNLTVLDSPLHF.

At least ten counts were recorded for this clone. This chain connects TRBV28 to TRBJ1-5, with 9 bases fitting TRBD1. The V segment lost 4 bases and the J segment 7 bases; nucleotides outside the gene matches: 8. The CDR3 length is 15 residues. Germline CDR1 MDHEN, CDR2 SYDVKM. CDR3 coding DNA: TGTGCCAGCAGTTCATCCGGGACAGGGTACCAGCCCCAGCATTTT. This encodes CASSSSGTGYQPQHF.

The rearrangement links TRBV28 to TRBJ2-7; TRBD1 aligns across 10 bases. V gave up 2 bases and J gave up 2 bases; unmatched junction bases: 3. The CDR3 consists of 15 residues. Germline V lookup: CDR1 MDHEN, CDR2 SYDVKM. The CDR3 loop reads CASSLRDRGTYEQYF. In DNA, the CDR3 is TGTGCCAGCAGTTTACGGGACAGGGGCACCTACGAGCAGTACTTC.

The chain is built from TRBV28 and TRBJ1-6; D may be TRBD1 (6 bases). CDR1 and CDR2 from the germline V gene are MDHEN and SYDVKM. V lost 1 base to trimming and J lost 6 bases, with 16 bases between them. The CDR3 extends over 17 amino acids. This chain's CDR3 is CASSLFLRDRTNSPLHF. CDR3 coding DNA: TGTGCCAGCAGTTTATTTCTCCGCGACAGGACTAATTCACCCCTCCACTTT.

Note on this clone: Other nucleotide sequences in the sample specify the same CDR3. V usage is TRBV18 and J usage is TRBJ2-7; 11 bases are a match to TRBD1. V lost 3 bases, J lost 2 bases, and 0 bases stayed unmatched. The CDR3 has 14 residues. The V gene's germline CDR1 is KGHSH and CDR2 LQKENI. In nucleotides, the CDR3 is TGTGCCAGCTCACCGGGACAGGGGGCCTACGAGCAGTACTTC. It encodes CASSPGQGAYEQYF.

V and J are TRBV6-2 or TRBV6-3 and TRBJ2-7; D remains ambiguous. The ends were cut back, 6 bases at V and 7 bases at J, with 13 bases in the middle. Germline V gene sequence: CDR1 MNHEY, CDR2 SVGEGT. CDR3 length: 12 amino acids. The CDR3 region is CASSEPPDEQYF. Written as DNA, the CDR3 is TGTGCCAGCAGCGAACCCCCAGATGAGCAGTACTTC.

This clone was seen a handful of times. The gene calls are TRBV4-2 and TRBJ2-1; D not resolved. There are 15 residues in the CDR3. Per germline, CDR1 LGHNA and CDR2 YNFKEQ. V gave up 1 base and J gave up 5 bases, with 12 bases separating them. In DNA form, the CDR3 reads TGTGCCAGCAGCCAAGCTCCCGGCGGCGACAATGAGCAGTTCTTC. Its protein product is CASSQAPGGDNEQFF.

This chain joins TRBV9 and TRBJ1-1; 7 bases match TRBD1. Germline V lookup: CDR1 SGDLS, CDR2 YYNGEE. With V trimmed by 4 bases and J by 1 base, 10 bases remained unmatched. This CDR3 has 16 amino acids. In DNA, the CDR3 is TGTGCCAGCAGCCCGGCCGTGGGGACAGAGAACACTGAAGCTTTCTTT. It is translated as CASSPAVGTENTEAFF.

Written as DNA, the CDR3 is TGTGCCAGCAGACCTTACTACGAGCAGTACTTC. Its translation is CASRPYYEQYF. J is TRBJ2-7 and V is TRBV6-2 or TRBV6-3, with D uncertain. Germline V lookup: CDR1 MNHEY, CDR2 SVGEGT. The V and J ends lost 6 bases and 3 bases respectively, with 6 bases between them. The length of the CDR3 is 11 residues.

This clone showed up just once. The rearrangement joins TRBV30 to TRBJ1-1, with D tentatively TRBD1 (6 bases). Germline CDR1 reads GTSNPN; CDR2 reads SVGIG (reference sequence). The V and J ends lost 5 bases and 1 base respectively, with 8 bases between them. The CDR3 has 12 residues. The CDR3 nucleotides read TGTGCCTGGCACAGGGAGAACACTGAAGCTTTCTTT. It specifies CAWHRENTEAFF.

The V call is TRBV7-2, the J call TRBJ2-1, with D maybe TRBD2 (5 bases). CDR3 length: 14 residues. Germline CDR1 SGHTA, CDR2 FQGNSA. The V end was cut by 1 base, the J end by 6 bases, with 10 bases between. Here the CDR3 reads CASSLVVATNEQFF. The CDR3, as DNA: TGTGCCAGCAGCTTAGTAGTAGCGACCAATGAGCAGTTCTTC.

In nucleotides, the CDR3 is TGTGCCAGCAGGGAACCGGGACAGGGCACAGATACGCAGTATTTT. It encodes CASREPGQGTDTQYF. V is TRBV7-9 and J is TRBJ2-3; 8 positions agree with TRBD1. CDR1 and CDR2 from the germline V gene are SEHNR and FQNEAQ (reference sequence). The CDR3 consists of 15 residues. V dropped 6 bases and J dropped 1; count of bases not matched to a gene: 6.

This clone was observed once. The chain combines TRBV29-1 with TRBJ1-1; 8 nucleotides align to TRBD1. The J segment lost 4 bases and the V segment lost 4 bases, leaving 2 bases of the junction unmatched. Germline CDR1 SQVTM, CDR2 ANQGSEA. The CDR3 length is 12 residues. CDR3 sequence reads: CSVAGGFTEAFF. The CDR3 DNA is TGCAGCGTTGCAGGGGGCTTCACTGAAGCTTTCTTT.

The chain uses TRBV5-6 and TRBJ1-2; possible D gene TRBD1, 6 bases. V was cut by 1 base and J by 1 base, with 14 bases left in between. Germline V CDR1 and CDR2: SGHDT, YYEEEE. The CDR3 sequence is 16 residues long. The CDR3 here is CASSLIYREDNYGYTF. CDR3 nucleotides: TGTGCCAGCAGCTTGATTTACAGGGAAGATAACTATGGCTACACCTTC. Drawing the rest from reference TRBV5-6 and TRBJ1-2, the complete variable domain is DAGVTQSPTHLIKTRGQQVTLRCSPKSGHDTVSWYQQALGQGPQFIFQYYEEEERQRGNFPDRFSGHQFPNYSSELNVNALLLGDSALYLCASSLIYREDNYGYTFGSGTRLTVV.

The rearrangement uses TRBV27 and TRBJ1-6; 7 bases align to TRBD1. J gave up 2 bases and V 5 bases, and 6 bases lay outside the gene matches. Germline loops: CDR1 MNHEY, CDR2 SMNVEV (reference sequence). The CDR3 has 16 residues. CDR3 in amino acids: CASSPRQGAYNSPLHF. In DNA form, the CDR3 reads TGTGCCAGCAGTCCGAGACAGGGAGCCTATAATTCACCCCTCCACTTT.

The chain combines TRBV12-3 or TRBV12-4 with TRBJ2-5; D gene unclear. V was shortened by 4 bases and J by 3 bases, with 3 bases between the two germline ends. The CDR3 totals 11 residues. The CDR3 region is CASSSEETQYF. The DNA of the CDR3 is TGTGCCAGCAGTTCCGAAGAGACCCAGTACTTC.

V gene TRBV2 combines with J gene TRBJ2-1; TRBD2 agrees at 11 bases. V lost 6 bases, J lost 4 bases, and 5 bases stayed unmatched. Germline V gene lookup returns CDR1 SNHLY and CDR2 FYNNEI. The CDR3 runs to 15 residues. The CDR3 loop is CASRLAGEAYNEQFF. CDR3 nucleotides: TGTGCCAGCAGACTAGCGGGAGAGGCGTACAATGAGCAGTTCTTC.

The rearrangement uses TRBV21-1 and TRBJ2-1; the table's D call of TRBD2 was not tested on the DNA. TRBV21-1 represents a pseudogene. The CDR3 loop spans 18 amino acids. The CDR3 protein is CASSKVSGRESSYNEQFF. The CDR3 DNA is TGTGCCAGCAGCAAAGTTAGCGGGAGAGAAAGCTCCTACAATGAGCAGTTCTTC.

The genes are TRBV7-9 and TRBJ2-7, with a possible D match to TRBD2 (5 bases). Trimming shortened V by 0 bases and J by 4 bases, and 10 bases separated the two germline ends. The CDR3 spans 14 residues. Germline CDR1 and CDR2: SEHNR and FQNEAQ (reference sequence). The CDR3 DNA follows: TGTGCCAGCAGCTTAGCGCACCGCGGGTACGAGCAGTACTTC. Translating gives CASSLAHRGYEQYF.

The V and J genes are TRBV25-1 and TRBJ1-5, with no clear D. V shed 1 base and J shed 4 bases, with 8 bases lying between them. Germline loops: CDR1 MGHDK, CDR2 SYGVNS. CDR3 length equals 14 residues. This CDR3 is CASSEFSLNQPQHF. As DNA, the CDR3 is TGTGCCAGCAGTGAATTCTCCCTTAATCAGCCCCAGCATTTT.

This rearrangement joins TRBV7-9 to TRBJ2-1, with 11 bases lining up with TRBD1. Germline V gene data show CDR1 as SEHNR and CDR2 as FQNEAQ (reference sequence). V lost 6 bases to trimming and J lost 7 bases; unmatched junction nucleotides: 5. This CDR3 has 14 residues. In DNA form, the CDR3 reads TGTGCCAGCAGACGCGGACAGGGGGCTAATGAGCAGTTCTTC. This gives the protein CASRRGQGANEQFF.

The J gene is TRBJ2-4, the V gene TRBV6-2 or TRBV6-3; 8 bases line up with TRBD2. The CDR3 length is 15 residues. The germline V gene encodes CDR1 MNHEY and CDR2 SVGEGT. J was trimmed by 2 bases and V by 6 bases; bases with no gene match: 6. Here the CDR3 reads CASSGRAGSKNIQYF. CDR3 DNA: TGTGCCAGCAGCGGGAGGGCCGGGTCCAAAAACATTCAGTACTTC.

The chain links TRBV6-5 to TRBJ1-5; 11 bases map to TRBD1. The CDR3 runs to 14 residues. Germline V CDR1 and CDR2: MNHEY, SVGAGI. Trimming took 2 bases from V and 7 from J; bases not matched to a gene: 1. CDR3 DNA sequence: TGTGCCAGCAGTTACGGGACAGGGGGACAGCCCCAGCATTTT. Translating it yields CASSYGTGGQPQHF.

The CDR3 spells CASSQERGGDEKLFF. The CDR3 DNA reads as TGCGCCAGCAGCCAAGAGCGGGGTGGAGATGAAAAACTGTTTTTT. This chain joins TRBV4-1 and TRBJ1-4; D call uncertain. The germline gives CDR1 MGHRA, CDR2 YSYEKL. Between the trimmed V and J ends, which lost 0 bases and 6 bases, there was a span of 11 bases. CDR3 size: 15 residues.

The rearrangement uses TRBV6-2 or TRBV6-3 and TRBJ2-7, with TRBD2 as a possible D gene (6 bases). Germline V CDR1 and CDR2: MNHEY, SVGEGT. This CDR3 region has 15 residues. Trimming stripped 0 bases from V and 2 bases from J, with 11 bases between. The CDR3 DNA follows: TGTGCCAGCAGTTACTCCGGAGGGCGGACCTACGAGCAGTACTTC. This translates into CASSYSGGRTYEQYF.

This chain uses TRBV7-3 with TRBJ1-1; D is unclear. The CDR3 sequence is 15 residues long. CDR1 and CDR2 (germline): SGHTA, FQGTGA. V lost 6 bases, J lost 0 bases, and 14 bases lay in between. For the CDR3, the DNA is TGTGCCAGCAGGGAGGACGGGGAGTTGAACACTGAAGCTTTCTTT. It is translated as CASREDGELNTEAFF.

CDR3 loop: CASSPRQGFSGNTIYF. The CDR3 nucleotides read TGTGCCAGCTCACCGAGACAGGGATTTTCTGGAAACACCATATATTTT. The chain couples TRBV18 to TRBJ1-3, with TRBD1 matching over 7 bases. Germline V CDR1 and CDR2: KGHSH, LQKENI. J gave up 1 base and V 3 bases, and 6 bases lay outside the gene matches. The length of the CDR3 is 16 residues.